This T cell receptor beta chain was captured in a study of T cells in Graves' hyperthyroidism and ophthalmopathy. At the level of the study: Peripheral blood was collected at initial diagnosis, before any treatment. General study points: Blood also contained most expanded thyroid clonotypes above 0.001.

Exclusion followed for patients with uncontrolled infection, other autoimmune disease, pregnancy or lactation. In this sample, this clonotype turned up many times. The antigen is not known. TCR beta CDR3 sequences were amplified from RNA transcripts. In the first-round RT-PCR of the TCR CDR3, the HTBI primer set was used. One entry per CDR3 protein, called by TCRdb with MiXCR from the multiplex PCR reads. The sample holds under 400,000 distinct CDR3 sequences, about 15% seen once. This CDR3 comprises 14 residues. CDR1 is SGHKS, CDR2 YYEKEE, per germline (reference sequence). The V gene end was trimmed by 4 bases and the J gene end by 7 bases; junction bases not matched to a gene: 8.

This TCR derives from a woman aged 55-75 years with Graves' hyperthyroidism. The source material was blood. The chain recombines TRBV5-5 with TRBJ2-7, with 10 bases lining up with TRBD1. CDR3 nucleotide sequence: TGTGCCAGCAGCCTGGACAGGGGGGGGCAAGAGCAGTACTTC. Translation: CASSLDRGGQEQYF.